These 13 T cell receptor beta chains were all obtained from the same sample, sequenced in a study of glioma-infiltrating T cells after dendritic cell vaccination (dated by TCRdb to 2016 to 2018). The library was generated by the immunoSEQ multiplex PCR assay. Here the immuneACCESS table is served through TCRdb, limited to in-frame sequences with V and J called. Missing clones are a known gap in these copies; in checked studies unresolved V genes cover under half, and the rest lacks a known reason. The sample table lists about 36,000 clones, 70% to 85% of them with a count of one. The ten largest account for about 7.8% of the sample. The sample consisted of blood, taken before dendritic cell vaccination. All receptors derive from a human donor with glioblastoma.

This clone was counted a single time. The chain combines TRBV6-5 with TRBJ1-1; maybe TRBD1 (6 bases). Per germline, CDR1 MNHEY and CDR2 SVGAGI. This CDR3 is built from 14 residues. The V end was cut by 6 bases, the J end by 1 base, with 12 bases between. CDR3 sequence reads: CASRKRGANTEAFF. Written as DNA, the CDR3 is TGTGCCAGCAGAAAACGGGGGGCGAACACTGAAGCTTTCTTT.

The chain uses TRBV7-9 and TRBJ1-1; 9 bases fit TRBD1. Trimming cost V 1 base and J 5 bases; bases outside gene matches: 2. CDR3 length equals 14 residues. In germline, CDR1 is SEHNR, CDR2 FQNEAQ (reference sequence). The CDR3 is CASSLGDRVTEAFF. The CDR3 DNA reads as TGTGCCAGCAGCTTAGGGGACAGGGTAACTGAAGCTTTCTTT.

J is TRBJ2-3 and V is TRBV11-2, with D tentatively TRBD1 (6 bases). The V and J ends lost 4 bases and 4 bases respectively, with 12 bases between them. The CDR3 consists of 14 residues. CDR1 is SGHAT, CDR2 FQNNGV, per germline. The CDR3 DNA is TGTGCCAGCAGCTCGAACAGGGTCCCAGATACGCAGTATTTT. As protein: CASSSNRVPDTQYF.

This clone was counted only a few times. The chain joins TRBV9 to TRBJ2-3, with 8 positions matching TRBD1. CDR1 SGDLS and CDR2 YYNGEE come from the germline V gene. The J segment lost 1 base and the V segment lost 4 bases, leaving 8 bases of the junction unmatched. This CDR3 comprises 16 residues. CDR3 coding DNA: TGTGCCAGCAGCTTACGGACAGGGTCAGGCACAGATACGCAGTATTTT. It codes for CASSLRTGSGTDTQYF.

The V call is TRBV4-1, the J call TRBJ1-1; possible D gene TRBD1, 6 bases. V was clipped by 6 bases and J by 5 bases, with 13 bases between them. Germline values: CDR1 MGHRA, CDR2 YSYEKL. There are 13 residues in the CDR3. DNA of the CDR3: TGCGCCAGCAGTAATAGGGGGGGTACTGAAGCTTTCTTT. Translation: CASSNRGGTEAFF.

This clone was seen a handful of times. The chain carries TRBV4-2 and TRBJ2-7; 14 bases map to TRBD2. This CDR3 has 16 residues. Per the germline V gene, CDR1 is LGHNA and CDR2 is YNFKEQ. With 0 bases clipped from V and 5 bases from J, the junction kept 3 bases outside the gene matches. The CDR3 nucleotides read TGTGCCAGCAGCCAAGACGGGACTAGCGGGAGCAACGAGCAGTACTTC. Its translation: CASSQDGTSGSNEQYF.

The V call is TRBV4-1, the J call TRBJ1-4; D unclear. The CDR3 is 13 residues long. Germline V gene data show CDR1 as MGHRA and CDR2 as YSYEKL. With 5 bases removed from V and 6 bases from J, the gap between germline ends came to 10 bases. The CDR3 reads CASSTVADEKLFF. In DNA, the CDR3 is TGCGCCAGCAGCACGGTCGCGGATGAAAAACTGTTTTTT.

This chain connects TRBV5-4 to TRBJ2-7, with 9 positions matching TRBD1. CDR1 is SGHNT, CDR2 YYREEE, per germline (reference sequence). The CDR3 sequence is 16 residues long. The J segment lost 2 bases and the V segment lost 6 bases, leaving 12 bases of the junction unmatched. This chain's CDR3 is CASTSAGQGTTYEQYF. CDR3 nucleotides: TGTGCCAGCACCTCTGCGGGACAGGGCACAACCTACGAGCAGTACTTC. Using reference TRBV5-4 and TRBJ2-7 for the parts outside the CDR3, the full variable domain is ETGVTQSPTHLIKTRGQQVTLRCSSQSGHNTVSWYQQALGQGPQFIFQYYREEENGRGNFPPRFSGLQFPNYSSELNVNALELDDSALYLCASTSAGQGTTYEQYFGPGTRLTVT.

This clone was picked up a small number of times. This sequence joins TRBV19 and TRBJ2-2; D may be TRBD2 (6 bases). V was pared by 3 bases and J by 5 bases, with 13 bases between. There are 15 residues in the CDR3. CDR1 is LNHDA, CDR2 SQIVND, per germline (reference sequence). The CDR3 DNA reads TGTGCCAGTAGTATTGGTGGAGGGATTACCGGGGAGCTGTTTTTT. Encoded protein: CASSIGGGITGELFF.

This rearrangement joins TRBV7-3 to TRBJ1-2; D is possibly TRBD1 (5 bases). Trimming removed 3 bases from V and 0 bases from J, with 8 bases in between. In germline, CDR1 is SGHTA, CDR2 FQGTGA. The CDR3 runs 14 residues. The chain's CDR3 is CASSFRGTNYGYTF. In DNA form, the CDR3 reads TGTGCCAGCAGCTTTAGGGGAACTAACTATGGCTACACCTTC.

The rearrangement joins TRBV19 to TRBJ1-2, with TRBD1 matching 8 bases. V shed 6 bases and J 5 bases; nucleotides not matched to a gene: 11. Germline V lookup: CDR1 LNHDA, CDR2 SQIVND (reference sequence). The CDR3 runs to 15 residues. CDR3 coding DNA: TGTGCCAGTAGAGCACAGGGGGACAGCGGTTATGGCTACACCTTC. Its translation is CASRAQGDSGYGYTF.

This clone was detected only a few times. The rearrangement joins TRBV9 to TRBJ2-7; D is possibly TRBD2 (6 bases). Between the trimmed V and J ends, which lost 0 bases and 2 bases, there was a span of 12 bases. The CDR3 contains 15 residues. Germline V gene sequence: CDR1 SGDLS, CDR2 YYNGEE. CDR3 protein: CASSVGGLMAYEQYF. The CDR3 coding sequence is TGTGCCAGCAGCGTAGGAGGACTAATGGCCTACGAGCAGTACTTC.

This clone showed up just once. The V gene is TRBV10-3, the J gene TRBJ2-3; D call uncertain. This CDR3 has 12 residues. Deletions cut 2 bases from V and 6 bases from J, with 6 bases between. Germline V lookup: CDR1 ENHRY, CDR2 SYGVKD. The CDR3 here is CAISEARDTQYF. DNA for the CDR3: TGTGCCATCAGTGAGGCTCGGGATACGCAGTATTTT.